This passage covers 13 T cell receptor beta chains from one sample sequenced in a study of CD4+ T cells in melanoma. Method: immunoSEQ multiplex PCR; TCRdb's copy keeps in-frame clones and lacks some. This table has around 100,000 clones, 92% appearing once. The sample taken for sequencing was peripheral blood. The receptors come from a human donor with melanoma.

The chain links TRBV7-8 to TRBJ1-4; 7 bases are a match to TRBD1. J gave up 0 bases and V 3 bases, and 1 base lay outside the gene matches. This CDR3 region has 15 residues. The germline CDR1 and CDR2 sequences are SGHVS and FQNEAQ. Here the CDR3 DNA reads TGTGCCAGCAGCTTCAGGGGGGCAACTAATGAAAAACTGTTTTTT. Its protein product is CASSFRGATNEKLFF.

This clone was seen a handful of times. The gene calls are TRBV27 and TRBJ1-1; D is unclear. The CDR3 has 14 residues. CDR1 and CDR2 from the germline V gene are MNHEY and SMNVEV (reference sequence). Trimming took 3 bases from V and 0 from J, leaving 8 bases between them. CDR3 coding DNA: TGTGCCAGCAGTTTTGACGGCATGAACACTGAAGCTTTCTTT. This codes for CASSFDGMNTEAFF.

The V gene is TRBV4-3, the J gene TRBJ1-2; D is uncertain. Trimming took 0 bases from V and 3 from J, leaving 11 bases between them. CDR1 and CDR2 (germline): LGHNA, YSLEER. The CDR3 is 15 residues long. Written as DNA, the CDR3 is TGCGCCAGCAGCCAAGAGGTGGCCGGGTACTATGGCTACACCTTC. It is translated as CASSQEVAGYYGYTF.

The CDR3 region has the DNA TGTGCCAGCAGCAGGGTTTCTGGAAGGAGCTACACCTTC. Its translation: CASSRVSGRSYTF. V usage is TRBV6-4 and J usage is TRBJ1-2; tentatively, D is TRBD1 (5 bases). V was shortened by 6 bases and J by 9 bases, with 17 bases between the two germline ends. Germline V lookup: CDR1 MRHNA, CDR2 SNTAGT. The CDR3 covers 13 residues.

V is TRBV28 and J is TRBJ2-3; TRBD2 is a possible D gene (7 bases). Germline loops: CDR1 MDHEN, CDR2 SYDVKM. The CDR3 is 14 residues long. V was clipped by 5 bases and J by 2 bases, with 11 bases between them. The CDR3 loop reads CASSPGGATDTQYF. The CDR3 nucleotides are TGTGCCAGCAGTCCTGGGGGGGCCACAGATACGCAGTATTTT.

The table lists this clone with a few counts. V usage is TRBV4-2 and J usage is TRBJ2-5, with 7 bases that match TRBD1. In germline, CDR1 is LGHNA, CDR2 YNFKEQ. The CDR3 totals 15 residues. Trimming at V came to 1 base and at J to 6 bases, leaving 8 bases not matched to a gene. The CDR3 here is CASSQVEGGRKTQYF. In DNA, the CDR3 is TGTGCCAGCAGCCAAGTCGAAGGGGGCCGGAAGACCCAGTACTTC.

This chain's CDR3 is CASSRGGGSNQPQHF. CDR3 bases: TGTGCCAGTAGCCGAGGAGGGGGGAGCAATCAGCCCCAGCATTTT. The chain recombines TRBV19 with TRBJ1-5; the D gene is possibly TRBD1 (6 bases). The germline V gene encodes CDR1 LNHDA and CDR2 SQIVND (reference sequence). Trimming shortened V by 6 bases and J by 1 base, and 13 bases separated the two germline ends. The CDR3 extends over 15 amino acids.

This clone was counted a single time. The rearrangement links TRBV7-2 to TRBJ1-2, with 7 bases matching TRBD1. The CDR3 loop spans 16 amino acids. CDR1 SGHTA and CDR2 FQGNSA come from the germline V gene. Unmatched junction bases numbered 8, after V lost 2 bases and J lost 2 bases. CDR3 amino acids: CASSLTTGTANYGYTF. The CDR3 region has the DNA TGTGCCAGCAGCTTAACTACCGGGACAGCCAACTATGGCTACACCTTC.

The J gene is TRBJ2-1, the V gene TRBV28; D possibly corresponds to TRBD1 (5 bases). The germline V gene encodes CDR1 MDHEN and CDR2 SYDVKM. This CDR3 comprises 12 residues. V was cut by 5 bases and J by 6 bases, with 8 bases left in between. CDR3 loop: CASSLRVNEQFF. In DNA form, the CDR3 reads TGTGCCAGCAGTCTCAGGGTCAATGAGCAGTTCTTC. Full variable domain (remainder filled in from reference TRBV28 and TRBJ2-1): DVKVTQSSRYLVKRTGEKVFLECVQDMDHENMFWYRQDPGLGLRLIYFSYDVKMKEKGDIPEGYSVSREKKERFSLILESASTNQTSMYLCASSLRVNEQFFGPGTRLTVL.

The gene calls are TRBV11-3 and TRBJ2-2; D uncertain. Trimming took off 5 bases at V and 2 bases at J, with 6 bases between the two ends. The CDR3 is made up of 13 amino acids. Germline V gene data show CDR1 as SGHNT and CDR2 as YENEEA. The CDR3 is CASSPQNTGELFF. The CDR3 nucleotides are TGTGCCAGCAGCCCACAAAACACCGGGGAGCTGTTTTTT.

The chain links TRBV30 to TRBJ1-4, with D possibly matching TRBD1 (6 bases). This CDR3 has 13 residues. Trimming left V 3 bases short and J 3 bases short, with 8 bases between. Germline V gene lookup returns CDR1 GTSNPN and CDR2 SVGIG (reference sequence). CDR3 amino acids: CAWRGGPNEKLFF. For the CDR3, the DNA is TGTGCCTGGAGAGGGGGGCCTAATGAAAAACTGTTTTTT. Combining the CDR3 with reference TRBV30 and TRBJ1-4 gives the whole variable domain SQTIHQWPATLVQPVGSPLSLECTVEGTSNPNLYWYRQAAGRGLQLLFYSVGIGQISSEVPQNLSASRPQDRQFILSSKKLLLSDSGFYLCAWRGGPNEKLFFGSGTQLSVL.

V usage is TRBV27 and J usage is TRBJ2-3; tentative D call: TRBD1 (5 bases). V was pared by 0 bases and J by 2 bases, with 24 bases between. Germline lookup yields CDR1 MNHEY and CDR2 SMNVEV (reference sequence). The CDR3 has 20 amino acids. The CDR3 reads CASSLSGLGRTGSSTDTQYF. CDR3 DNA sequence: TGTGCCAGCAGTTTATCGGGGCTCGGGCGGACGGGTTCCTCCACAGATACGCAGTATTTT.

The chain joins TRBV19 to TRBJ2-3; 7 bases agree with TRBD2. CDR3 length: 13 residues. The ends lost 5 bases at V and 5 bases at J; junction bases unmatched: 4. Germline CDR1 reads LNHDA; CDR2 reads SQIVND (reference sequence). CDR3 bases: TGTGCCAGTAGTTTTCTAGCGGAAGATACGCAGTATTTT. This translates into CASSFLAEDTQYF.